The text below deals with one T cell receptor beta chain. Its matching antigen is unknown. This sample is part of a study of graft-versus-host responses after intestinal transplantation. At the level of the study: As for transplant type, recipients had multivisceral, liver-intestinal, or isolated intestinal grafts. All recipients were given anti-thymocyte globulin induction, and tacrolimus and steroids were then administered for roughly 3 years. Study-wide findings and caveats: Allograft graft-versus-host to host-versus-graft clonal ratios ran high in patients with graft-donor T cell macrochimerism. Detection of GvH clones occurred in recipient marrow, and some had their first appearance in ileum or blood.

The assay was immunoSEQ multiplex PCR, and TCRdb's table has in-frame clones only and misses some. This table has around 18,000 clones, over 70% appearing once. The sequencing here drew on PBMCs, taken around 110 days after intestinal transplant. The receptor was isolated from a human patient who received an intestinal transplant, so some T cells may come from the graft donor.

The CDR3, as DNA: TGTGCCAGCAGATCGACAGGGCACAATCAGCCCCAGCATTTT. Its protein is CASRSTGHNQPQHF. The rearrangement joins TRBV21-1 to TRBJ1-5; the D call in the table, TRBD1, was not verified against the DNA. TRBV21-1 is flagged as a pseudogene. This CDR3 spans 14 amino acids.